These 25 T cell receptor beta chains were sequenced from one sample in a study of OX40 agonist ivuxolimab in advanced cancers. The library was built by means of the immunoSEQ multiplex PCR assay. Not all clones reach the TCRdb copy of this immuneACCESS table, which keeps in-frame sequences only. Checked studies attribute under half of the gap to unresolved V genes and leave the rest unexplained. A total of about 62,000 clones appear in this sample, 79% of them only once. 9.5% to 13% of the sample goes to the ten largest clones. The sample here was CD4+ or CD8+ T cells sorted from blood, taken in a trial of the OX40 agonist ivuxolimab. The origin of the receptors is an adult with an advanced solid tumor such as melanoma, head and neck, liver or kidney cancer.

This chain joins TRBV5-1 and TRBJ2-5; tentatively, D is TRBD1 (5 bases). V was trimmed by 4 bases and J by 5 bases, leaving 9 bases between them. The germline V gene has CDR1 SGHRS and CDR2 YFSETQ. The length of the CDR3 is 12 residues. CDR3 DNA sequence: TGCGCCAGCAGCACAGGCCGGGAGACCCAGTACTTC. Protein product: CASSTGRETQYF.

CDR3 loop: CASSVGTSPGTQYF. The CDR3 DNA reads as TGTGCCAGCAGCGTGGGGACCTCTCCAGGGACCCAGTACTTC. V is TRBV9 and J is TRBJ2-5; D possibly uses TRBD1 or TRBD2 (5 bases each). The germline V gene encodes CDR1 SGDLS and CDR2 YYNGEE. V shed 2 bases and J shed 7 bases, with 15 bases lying between them. CDR3 length equals 14 residues.

The rearrangement uses TRBV6-6 and TRBJ1-1, with D perhaps matching TRBD1 (5 bases). Germline V CDR1 and CDR2: MNHNY, SVGAGI (reference sequence). V was shortened by 6 bases and J by 4 bases, with 15 bases between the two germline ends. This CDR3 has 14 residues. The CDR3 region has the DNA TGTGCCAGCAGGCCGGGGCAGATTTCCACTGAAGCTTTCTTT. The encoded protein is CASRPGQISTEAFF.

This clone was counted a single time. This sequence joins TRBV7-9 and TRBJ2-2, with TRBD1 as a possible D gene (5 bases). Trimming removed 0 bases from V and 11 bases from J, with 13 bases in between. The CDR3 covers 14 residues. Per the germline V gene, CDR1 is SEHNR and CDR2 is FQNEAQ (reference sequence). CDR3 in amino acids: CASSLAQRGNELFF. CDR3 sequence (DNA): TGTGCCAGCAGCTTAGCGCAAAGGGGCAACGAGCTGTTTTTT.

This sequence joins TRBV6-4 and TRBJ1-6; D is undetermined. Trimming removed 6 bases from V and 6 bases from J, with 9 bases in between. The length of the CDR3 is 13 residues. Per germline, CDR1 MRHNA and CDR2 SNTAGT. The CDR3 bases are TGTGCCAGCAGGAGCGACCCTAATTCACCCCTCCACTTT. Translated: CASRSDPNSPLHF.

This clone has only a few counts. This chain uses TRBV4-1 with TRBJ2-6; D might be TRBD1 or TRBD2, each matching 6 bases. The germline gives CDR1 MGHRA, CDR2 YSYEKL. This CDR3 is 16 amino acids long. V lost 1 base and J 4 bases, leaving 11 bases between the germline ends. CDR3 sequence (DNA): TGCGCCAGCAGCCAAGCGGGGGCCCCGGGGGCCAACGTCCTGACTTTC. Translating gives CASSQAGAPGANVLTF.

This chain connects TRBV29-1 to TRBJ1-1; D not resolved. CDR3 length equals 13 residues. V lost 5 bases to trimming and J lost 0 bases, with 10 bases between them. Germline CDR1 is SQVTM and CDR2 is ANQGSEA. The CDR3 region is CSVHESMNTEAFF. In DNA, the CDR3 is TGCAGCGTTCATGAGAGCATGAACACTGAAGCTTTCTTT.

This chain joins TRBV4-2 and TRBJ2-3; 8 positions agree with TRBD2. V dropped 0 bases and J dropped 4; count of bases not matched to a gene: 12. Germline CDR1 and CDR2: LGHNA and YNFKEQ. CDR3 length equals 18 residues. CDR3 loop: CASSQEETSEVWADTQYF. CDR3 DNA sequence: TGTGCCAGCAGCCAAGAGGAGACTAGCGAGGTGTGGGCAGATACGCAGTATTTT.

The chain links TRBV21-1 to TRBJ1-5. TRBV21-1 is a recognized pseudogene. The CDR3 has 19 amino acids. CDR3 in DNA: TGTGCCAGCAGCACGCTCCGGGACGGACCGTTCAGGAGCAATCAGCCCCAGCATTTT. As protein: CASSTLRDGPFRSNQPQHF.

V gene TRBV5-1 combines with J gene TRBJ2-7; 7 positions match TRBD1. Germline V gene sequence: CDR1 SGHRS, CDR2 YFSETQ. The CDR3 loop spans 13 amino acids. V was clipped by 3 bases and J by 4 bases; unmatched bases: 4. CDR3 protein: CASSSGQIYEQYF. The CDR3 DNA reads as TGCGCCAGCAGCTCGGGACAGATTTACGAGCAGTACTTC.

The rearrangement links TRBV6-5 to TRBJ1-1; D gene unclear. Per the germline V gene, CDR1 is MNHEY and CDR2 is SVGAGI. CDR3 length: 14 residues. V was clipped by 2 bases and J by 0 bases, with 7 bases between them. The CDR3 region is CASSYTSVNTEAFF. The CDR3 coding sequence is TGTGCCAGCAGTTACACAAGTGTGAACACTGAAGCTTTCTTT.

This chain joins TRBV7-3 and TRBJ1-2; weak D call: TRBD1 (6 bases). V was clipped by 2 bases and J by 6 bases, with 10 bases between them. Germline CDR1 reads SGHTA; CDR2 reads FQGTGA. The CDR3 covers 13 residues. CDR3 bases: TGTGCCAGCAGCTTAGGGGGCCGGGATGGCTACACCTTC. This encodes CASSLGGRDGYTF.

The chain uses TRBV7-2 and TRBJ2-2, with 9 nucleotides matching TRBD2. Germline CDR1 is SGHTA and CDR2 is FQGNSA. The V gene end was trimmed by 8 bases and the J gene end by 0 bases; junction bases not matched to a gene: 4. CDR3 length: 15 residues. The CDR3 region is CASGERGANTGELFF. CDR3 bases: TGTGCCAGCGGGGAGCGGGGGGCGAACACCGGGGAGCTGTTTTTT.

In DNA form, the CDR3 reads TGCGCCAGCAGCCAGGAGGGGGGGCCGGGGGAAAAACTGTTTTTT. This sequence encodes CASSQEGGPGEKLFF. The J gene is TRBJ1-4, the V gene TRBV4-3, with D perhaps TRBD1 (6 bases). Between the trimmed V and J ends, which lost 3 bases and 8 bases, there was a span of 16 bases. There are 15 residues in the CDR3. Germline-derived CDR1 and CDR2 are LGHNA and YSLEER.

The chain uses TRBV7-9 and TRBJ2-5; possibly TRBD2 for D (6 bases). CDR1 and CDR2 from the germline V gene are SEHNR and FQNEAQ (reference sequence). V was pared by 5 bases and J by 2 bases, with 18 bases between. This CDR3 region has 16 residues. CDR3 protein: CASSARDSQWQETQYF. For the CDR3, the DNA is TGTGCCAGCAGCGCACGGGACTCCCAGTGGCAAGAGACCCAGTACTTC.

This chain joins TRBV9 and TRBJ2-1, with a weak D call TRBD2 (6 bases). Trimming cost V 0 bases and J 7 bases, with 14 bases left between them. This CDR3 has 15 amino acids. The V gene's germline CDR1 is SGDLS and CDR2 YYNGEE. The CDR3 coding sequence is TGTGCCAGCAGCGTAGTGGGGGGTCCGGGAAATGAGCAGTTCTTC. Protein: CASSVVGGPGNEQFF.

In its sample, this clone was seen a few times. The rearrangement joins TRBV9 to TRBJ2-2; D unresolved. CDR3 length: 18 amino acids. Per the germline V gene, CDR1 is SGDLS and CDR2 is YYNGEE. Trimming took off 0 bases at V and 7 bases at J, with 22 bases between the two ends. Here the CDR3 reads CASSVVPTGSTLNGELFF. As DNA, the CDR3 is TGTGCCAGCAGCGTAGTACCCACCGGTTCTACCTTGAACGGGGAGCTGTTTTTT.

V usage is TRBV6-6 and J usage is TRBJ1-5; D call uncertain. This CDR3 region has 14 residues. With 0 bases removed from V and 4 bases from J, the gap between germline ends came to 7 bases. Germline V lookup: CDR1 MNHNY, CDR2 SVGAGI (reference sequence). CDR3: CASSYSSKNQPQHF. CDR3 in DNA: TGTGCCAGCAGTTACTCGAGCAAAAATCAGCCCCAGCATTTT.

The genes are TRBV11-2 and TRBJ2-7; D ambiguous. The V end lost 4 bases, the J end lost 4 bases, and 5 bases lay between the germline ends. The germline gives CDR1 SGHAT, CDR2 FQNNGV. The length of the CDR3 is 11 residues. The CDR3, as DNA: TGTGCCAGCAGCTCTATTTACGAGCAGTACTTC. Translation gives CASSSIYEQYF.

This clone was counted once. Other nucleotide sequences in the sample specify the same CDR3. The V and J genes are TRBV6-6 and TRBJ2-7; D unclear. The V gene's germline CDR1 is MNHNY and CDR2 SVGAGI (reference sequence). V lost 0 bases, J lost 3 bases, and 6 bases lay in between. The CDR3 contains 13 residues. The CDR3, as DNA: TGTGCCAGCAGTTACTCGATCAGCTACGAGCAGTACTTC. This sequence encodes CASSYSISYEQYF.

The chain joins TRBV5-1 to TRBJ2-7, with 8 positions matching TRBD2. Germline V gene data show CDR1 as SGHRS and CDR2 as YFSETQ. Trimming cost V 4 bases and J 6 bases; bases outside gene matches: 9. The CDR3 loop spans 14 amino acids. The CDR3 is CASSPGGTRFEQYF. The DNA for the CDR3 is TGCGCCAGCAGCCCGGGGGGGACAAGGTTCGAGCAGTACTTC.

The chain combines TRBV7-9 with TRBJ1-1; tentative D call: TRBD1 (6 bases). CDR3 length: 15 residues. CDR1 and CDR2 from the germline V gene are SEHNR and FQNEAQ (reference sequence). Trimming removed 4 bases from V and 1 base from J, with 13 bases in between. Here the CDR3 DNA reads TGTGCCAGCAGCTCCCTCCCGGGGGCGAACACTGAAGCTTTCTTT. Its translation is CASSSLPGANTEAFF.

This chain uses TRBV10-3 with TRBJ2-1; tentatively, D is TRBD2 (6 bases). This CDR3 spans 14 amino acids. Deletions cut 4 bases from V and 2 bases from J, with 9 bases between. The germline gives CDR1 ENHRY, CDR2 SYGVKD. CDR3 protein: CAISVGGPYNEQFF. DNA of the CDR3: TGTGCCATCAGTGTGGGGGGTCCCTACAATGAGCAGTTCTTC.

The chain employs TRBV27 and TRBJ2-1; 11 bases match TRBD2. Per the germline V gene, CDR1 is MNHEY and CDR2 is SMNVEV (reference sequence). The CDR3 has 14 amino acids. Trimming cost V 4 bases and J 4 bases; bases outside gene matches: 0. The CDR3 region is CASSSSGRYNEQFF. In nucleotides, the CDR3 is TGTGCCAGCAGTTCTAGCGGGAGGTACAATGAGCAGTTCTTC.

V and J are TRBV27 and TRBJ2-1, with D tentatively TRBD1 (5 bases). Per the germline V gene, CDR1 is MNHEY and CDR2 is SMNVEV (reference sequence). This CDR3 is 15 amino acids long. V gave up 6 bases and J gave up 2 bases, with 14 bases separating them. CDR3: CASSPIRVTYNEQFF. CDR3 bases: TGTGCCAGCAGCCCAATCAGGGTTACCTACAATGAGCAGTTCTTC.